A single sample gave rise to the 18 T cell receptor beta chains below, sequenced in a study of blood T cell repertoires in COVID-19 (dated by TCRdb to the early 2020s). The library was generated by the immunoSEQ multiplex PCR assay. Entries here come from immuneACCESS through TCRdb and include only in-frame sequences with V and J called. Some clones fail to appear in such tables; in the studies checked, an unresolved V gene covers under half of the shortfall, and the cause of the remainder is unknown. The sample table records roughly 39,000 clones; 85% to 90% of these occur just once. The ten top clones hold around 8.5% of the sample. The specimen was peripheral blood. These receptors were taken from a man aged 25-45 years with active or convalescent COVID-19.

The rearrangement uses TRBV5-1 and TRBJ2-1; 8 bases match TRBD2. CDR3 length: 11 amino acids. Germline V lookup: CDR1 SGHRS, CDR2 YFSETQ. Trimming at V came to 2 bases and at J to 16 bases, leaving 5 bases not matched to a gene. This chain's CDR3 is CASSFSGRCFF. CDR3 nucleotides: TGCGCCAGCAGCTTCAGCGGGAGATGCTTCTTC.

V and J are TRBV5-8 and TRBJ1-6; the D is unclear. Germline-derived CDR1 and CDR2 are SGHTS and YDEGEE. The CDR3 is made up of 13 amino acids. V was pared by 2 bases and J by 10 bases, with 10 bases between. The CDR3 nucleotides are TGTGCCAGCAGCTTTCCCCCCTCCTCACCCCTCCACTTT. It translates to CASSFPPSSPLHF.

V usage is TRBV5-1 and J usage is TRBJ2-3, with unresolved D. This CDR3 contains 12 residues. Trimming took off 3 bases at V and 4 bases at J, with 6 bases between the two ends. The germline CDR1 and CDR2 sequences are SGHRS and YFSETQ. As DNA, the CDR3 is TGCGCCAGCAGCTATAACTCAGATACGCAGTATTTT. Translation: CASSYNSDTQYF.

This chain links TRBV2 with TRBJ1-2, with D maybe TRBD1 (6 bases). The CDR3 spans 13 residues. V shed 3 bases and J shed 2 bases, with 7 bases lying between them. Germline lookup yields CDR1 SNHLY and CDR2 FYNNEI. In nucleotides, the CDR3 is TGTGCCAGCAGTGAGCAGGGGAACTATGGCTACACCTTC. It specifies CASSEQGNYGYTF.

This chain joins TRBV13 and TRBJ2-3; 8 positions agree with TRBD2. The CDR3 runs 15 residues. With V trimmed by 3 bases and J by 3 bases, 5 bases remained unmatched. In germline, CDR1 is PRHDT, CDR2 FYEKMQ (reference sequence). CDR3: CASSFASGGTDTQYF. Here the CDR3 DNA reads TGTGCCAGCAGCTTTGCGAGCGGGGGAACAGATACGCAGTATTTT.

The gene calls are TRBV4-3 and TRBJ2-7; possible D gene TRBD1, 6 bases. V lost 2 bases to trimming and J lost 3 bases, with 14 bases between them. Germline loops: CDR1 LGHNA, CDR2 YSLEER. The CDR3 has 15 residues. The CDR3 loop is CASSQYTGSGYEQYV. The CDR3, as DNA: TGCGCCAGCAGCCAATACACAGGGTCCGGCTACGAGCAGTACGTC.

The chain is built from TRBV6-5 and TRBJ2-6; D gene unclear. This CDR3 region has 14 residues. Germline CDR1 is MNHEY and CDR2 is SVGAGI. V shed 2 bases and J shed 2 bases, with 4 bases lying between them. The CDR3 DNA is TGTGCCAGCAGTTACGGGCCTGGGGCCAACGTCCTGACTTTC. Translated: CASSYGPGANVLTF.

The rearrangement uses TRBV7-9 and TRBJ2-1; 11 bases are a match to TRBD1. Germline CDR1 SEHNR, CDR2 FQNEAQ (reference sequence). J gave up 8 bases and V 5 bases, and 5 bases lay outside the gene matches. The CDR3 extends over 14 amino acids. CDR3 sequence (DNA): TGTGCCAGCAGCACCCGGACAGGGGGCGATGAGCAGTTCTTC. This sequence encodes CASSTRTGGDEQFF.

V is TRBV7-9 and J is TRBJ1-2, with D maybe TRBD1 (6 bases). The germline gives CDR1 SEHNR, CDR2 FQNEAQ (reference sequence). V was clipped by 1 base and J by 4 bases, with 7 bases between them. CDR3 length: 13 residues. The CDR3 coding sequence is TGTGCCAGCAGCTTAGAACAGGGCTATGGCTACACCTTC. It specifies CASSLEQGYGYTF.

The J gene is TRBJ2-3, the V gene TRBV7-2; D may be TRBD2 (6 bases). Germline loops: CDR1 SGHTA, CDR2 FQGNSA. The CDR3 contains 17 residues. Trimming cost V 5 bases and J 1 base, with 19 bases left between them. The CDR3 sequence: CASSLYSRREGTDTQYF. The CDR3 region has the DNA TGTGCCAGCAGCCTTTACAGCCGCAGGGAGGGCACAGATACGCAGTATTTT.

This chain connects TRBV25-1 to TRBJ1-4, with a weak D call TRBD1 (6 bases). V gave up 5 bases and J gave up 4 bases, with 11 bases separating them. This CDR3 contains 14 residues. Germline CDR1 MGHDK, CDR2 SYGVNS. DNA for the CDR3: TGTGCCAGCAGTCCCCAGGGGCTTAATGAAAAACTGTTTTTT. Translated: CASSPQGLNEKLFF.

J is TRBJ2-3 and V is TRBV5-1; 13 positions match TRBD2. Germline CDR1 is SGHRS and CDR2 is YFSETQ. This CDR3 is built from 16 residues. V lost 0 bases to trimming and J lost 4 bases; unmatched junction nucleotides: 2. CDR3 in amino acids: CASSLGLAGGADTQYF. Written as DNA, the CDR3 is TGCGCCAGCAGCTTGGGACTAGCGGGGGGAGCAGATACGCAGTATTTT.

This chain uses TRBV6-2 or TRBV6-3 with TRBJ1-2; a possible D gene is TRBD1 (6 bases). Germline lookup yields CDR1 MNHEY and CDR2 SVGEGT. V was trimmed by 4 bases and J by 0 bases, leaving 9 bases between them. This CDR3 contains 14 residues. The CDR3 sequence: CASSFGTPNYGYTF. In DNA form, the CDR3 reads TGTGCCAGCAGTTTTGGGACACCTAACTATGGCTACACCTTC.

This chain uses TRBV4-1 with TRBJ1-5; D is uncertain. Germline-derived CDR1 and CDR2 are MGHRA and YSYEKL. Trimming removed 4 bases at V and 0 bases at J, with 10 bases between. This CDR3 is 15 amino acids long. DNA of the CDR3: TGCGCCAGCAGCCTGGCTGACTATAGCAATCAGCCCCAGCATTTT. Amino acid sequence: CASSLADYSNQPQHF.

V usage is TRBV5-6 and J usage is TRBJ1-2, with D maybe TRBD1 (6 bases). V lost 2 bases and J lost 4, with 18 bases in between. This CDR3 has 16 residues. The germline gives CDR1 SGHDT, CDR2 YYEEEE. In DNA, the CDR3 is TGTGCCAGCAGCTTTCTGAGTGGGGGCGTTGGCTATGGCTACACCTTC. It translates to CASSFLSGGVGYGYTF.

The chain recombines TRBV4-1 with TRBJ1-1, with D possibly TRBD1 on 6 matching bases. From germline, CDR1 is MGHRA and CDR2 YSYEKL. V gave up 3 bases and J gave up 4 bases, with 12 bases separating them. The CDR3 sequence is 14 residues long. DNA of the CDR3: TGCGCCAGCAGCCAGCGCTCAGGGGCCACTGAAGCTTTCTTT. Translating gives CASSQRSGATEAFF.

The gene calls are TRBV9 and TRBJ1-1; the D gene is possibly TRBD1 (5 bases). The germline V and J ends were trimmed by 4 bases and 4 bases, with 11 bases remaining between them. Per germline, CDR1 SGDLS and CDR2 YYNGEE. The CDR3 is 13 amino acids. CDR3 sequence: CASSPGQGTEAFF. Written as DNA, the CDR3 is TGTGCCAGCAGCCCAGGACAAGGCACTGAAGCTTTCTTT.

Details on this clone: The junction departs from germline at one end; a sequencing error may be responsible. Other DNA sequences in the same sample also yield this CDR3. V and J are TRBV5-1 and TRBJ2-5, with 7 bases lining up with TRBD1. Germline assignment: CDR1 SGHRS and CDR2 YFSETQ. The CDR3 spans 14 residues. The CDR3 sequence is CASSLAGQQETQYF. The CDR3 region has the DNA TGCGCCAGCAGCTTGGCGGGACAGCAAGAGACCCAATACTTC. Using reference TRBV5-1 and TRBJ2-5 for the parts outside the CDR3, the full variable domain is KAGVTQTPRYLIKTRGQQVTLSCSPISGHRSVSWYQQTPGQGLQFLFEYFSETQRNKGNFPGRFSGRQFSNSRSEMNVSTLELGDSALYLCASSLAGQQETQYFGPGTRLLVL.